The 19 T cell receptor beta chains below come from one sample, sequenced in a study of shared clonotypes between healthy human individuals. Repertoires were generated with immunoSEQ multiplex PCR, while TCRdb's copy carries only in-frame clones and drops some. The table has some 2,500,000 clones, approximately 93% seen once. Sequenced input: naive CD4+ T cells from PBMCs. The subset is: CD45RA+ positively selected. All receptors derive from a man aged 18 to 29 in good health. Some clones in this sample may be carry-over from other donors' samples.

This chain links TRBV4-2 with TRBJ2-1, with D possibly being TRBD1 or TRBD2 (6 bases each). The CDR3 length is 16 residues. CDR1 and CDR2 (germline): LGHNA, YNFKEQ. Trimming removed 0 bases from V and 2 bases from J, with 11 bases in between. CDR3 DNA sequence: TGTGCCAGCAGCCAAGATAGGGGGGAAACCTACAATGAGCAGTTCTTC. It specifies CASSQDRGETYNEQFF.

The genes are TRBV5-1 and TRBJ2-5; D call uncertain. Germline V lookup: CDR1 SGHRS, CDR2 YFSETQ. The CDR3 covers 14 residues. The germline V and J ends were trimmed by 0 bases and 5 bases, with 11 bases remaining between them. The CDR3 protein is CASSLEHERETQYF. DNA for the CDR3: TGCGCCAGCAGCTTGGAACACGAACGGGAGACCCAGTACTTC.

The J gene is TRBJ1-1, the V gene TRBV30, with D perhaps TRBD1 (5 bases). CDR1 and CDR2 (germline): GTSNPN, SVGIG (reference sequence). The ends were cut back, 5 bases at V and 1 base at J, with 11 bases in the middle. The CDR3 runs 13 residues. CDR3 in DNA: TGTGCCTGGGGTCCAGGGCAGAACACTGAAGCTTTCTTT. It translates to CAWGPGQNTEAFF.

The V call is TRBV2, the J call TRBJ1-2, with D possibly matching TRBD1 (5 bases). Trimming pared 6 bases from V and 8 bases from J, leaving 19 bases between. Germline-derived CDR1 and CDR2 are SNHLY and FYNNEI. This CDR3 spans 14 amino acids. DNA for the CDR3: TGTGCCAGCAGACAGACCGGGACCTTAGGCGGCTACACCTTC. Translating gives CASRQTGTLGGYTF.

The CDR3 DNA follows: TGTGCCAGCAGCCCCATGGGGGGCGCGTCCGGGGAGCTGTTTTTT. This gives the protein CASSPMGGASGELFF. The chain employs TRBV7-9 and TRBJ2-2; D may match TRBD1 or TRBD2 (6 bases each). Germline V gene data show CDR1 as SEHNR and CDR2 as FQNEAQ (reference sequence). The ends were cut back, 5 bases at V and 6 bases at J, with 16 bases in the middle. The CDR3 is 15 amino acids.

The gene calls are TRBV6-6 and TRBJ2-7; tentatively, D is TRBD2 (6 bases). Germline lookup yields CDR1 MNHNY and CDR2 SVGAGI (reference sequence). With 2 bases removed from V and 9 bases from J, the gap between germline ends came to 8 bases. There are 11 residues in the CDR3. DNA for the CDR3: TGTGCCAGCAGTTACGGGGGACTGCAGTACTTC. Translation gives CASSYGGLQYF.

A note on this clone: Other DNA sequences in this sample translate to the same CDR3. The V and J genes are TRBV18 and TRBJ1-5; D is unresolved. The CDR3 runs 13 residues. The ends were cut back, 3 bases at V and 0 bases at J, with 3 bases in the middle. Germline V lookup: CDR1 KGHSH, CDR2 LQKENI. DNA for the CDR3: TGTGCCAGCTCACCGGATAGCAATCAGCCCCAGCATTTT. This encodes CASSPDSNQPQHF.

This clone showed up just once. This chain connects TRBV19 to TRBJ1-4, with D possibly TRBD1 on 5 matching bases. V lost 0 bases, J lost 10 bases, and 12 bases lay in between. Germline V gene data show CDR1 as LNHDA and CDR2 as SQIVND (reference sequence). The CDR3 totals 14 residues. Here the CDR3 reads CASSIEAREGKLFF. In DNA form, the CDR3 reads TGTGCCAGTAGTATAGAGGCCAGGGAAGGAAAACTGTTTTTT. Drawing the rest from reference TRBV19 and TRBJ1-4, the complete variable domain is DGGITQSPKYLFRKEGQNVTLSCEQNLNHDAMYWYRQDPGQGLRLIYYSQIVNDFQKGDIAEGYSVSREKKESFPLTVTSAQKNPTAFYLCASSIEAREGKLFFGSGTQLSVL.

The chain recombines TRBV11-1 with TRBJ2-5, with a tentative D call TRBD1 (6 bases). Germline CDR1 SGHAT, CDR2 FQDESV (reference sequence). CDR3 length equals 16 residues. Trimming shortened V by 2 bases and J by 2 bases, and 15 bases separated the two germline ends. The CDR3: CASSLLPWTDQETQYF. The CDR3 DNA follows: TGTGCCAGCAGCTTACTCCCTTGGACAGATCAAGAGACCCAGTACTTC.

V and J are TRBV28 and TRBJ2-2; D gene ambiguous. V lost 4 bases, J lost 0 bases, and 9 bases lay in between. Germline-derived CDR1 and CDR2 are MDHEN and SYDVKM. The CDR3 is 15 amino acids. CDR3 amino acids: CASSWATTNTGELFF. The CDR3 bases are TGTGCCAGCAGTTGGGCCACCACGAACACCGGGGAGCTGTTTTTT.

This chain uses TRBV9 with TRBJ2-1; D possibly corresponds to TRBD1 (6 bases). The CDR3 extends over 13 amino acids. Germline assignment: CDR1 SGDLS and CDR2 YYNGEE. The V and J ends lost 4 bases and 7 bases respectively, with 12 bases between them. For the CDR3, the DNA is TGTGCCAGCAGCTTCCAGGGGCAAAATGAGCAGTTCTTC. This codes for CASSFQGQNEQFF.

The chain couples TRBV6-5 to TRBJ2-7, with a weak D call TRBD1 (6 bases). This CDR3 region has 15 residues. Per the germline V gene, CDR1 is MNHEY and CDR2 is SVGAGI. With 0 bases removed from V and 0 bases from J, the gap between germline ends came to 9 bases. The CDR3 loop reads CASSYSGQNSYEQYF. DNA for the CDR3: TGTGCCAGCAGTTACTCGGGACAAAACTCCTACGAGCAGTACTTC.

This clone was detected a few times. This chain links TRBV28 with TRBJ1-2, with TRBD1 as a possible D gene (6 bases). Trimming cost V 6 bases and J 7 bases, with 15 bases left between them. Germline-derived CDR1 and CDR2 are MDHEN and SYDVKM. This CDR3 spans 13 amino acids. The CDR3 region is CASRATGRFGYTF. The CDR3 DNA is TGTGCCAGCAGGGCGACAGGTCGTTTTGGCTACACCTTC.

This clone was seen just once. This sequence joins TRBV18 and TRBJ2-1, with 14 bases that match TRBD2. CDR3 length equals 17 residues. Per germline, CDR1 KGHSH and CDR2 LQKENI. After removal of 3 bases from V and 1 base from J, the junction contained 2 bases not matched to a gene. DNA for the CDR3: TGTGCCAGCTCACCGGGACTAGCGGGAGTATCCTACAATGAGCAGTTCTTC. It is translated as CASSPGLAGVSYNEQFF.

The rearrangement links TRBV4-2 to TRBJ2-7; tentatively, D is TRBD2 (5 bases). CDR3 size: 18 residues. Germline values: CDR1 LGHNA, CDR2 YNFKEQ. Trimming left V 2 bases short and J 2 bases short, with 22 bases between. The CDR3 DNA sequence: TGTGCCAGCAGCCAATGGGCTTTCGGGAACGGAGAAACCTACGAGCAGTACTTC. Amino acids: CASSQWAFGNGETYEQYF.

CDR3 protein: CASSPRDRATGELFF. DNA for the CDR3: TGTGCCAGCAGCCCGCGCGACAGGGCCACCGGGGAGCTGTTTTTT. This chain connects TRBV7-8 to TRBJ2-2, with 7 bases identical to TRBD1. The length of the CDR3 is 15 residues. V trimming: 5 bases; J trimming: 4 bases; junction bases outside the gene matches: 7. Germline-derived CDR1 and CDR2 are SGHVS and FQNEAQ.

Only one count was recorded for this clone. The CDR3 bases are TGTGCCAGCAGTTTAGGACAGGGCATGAACACTGAAGCTTTCTTT. Translating gives CASSLGQGMNTEAFF. The chain uses TRBV27 and TRBJ1-1, with 8 bases matching TRBD1. The germline CDR1 and CDR2 sequences are MNHEY and SMNVEV (reference sequence). J was trimmed by 0 bases and V by 2 bases; bases with no gene match: 2. CDR3 length: 15 residues.

The genes are TRBV7-9 and TRBJ1-2; D not resolved. CDR1 is SEHNR, CDR2 FQNEAQ, per germline (reference sequence). V lost 3 bases and J 0 bases, leaving 8 bases between the germline ends. The CDR3 consists of 14 residues. In DNA, the CDR3 is TGTGCCAGCAGCTTGTTGGCCGCTAACTATGGCTACACCTTC. Encoded protein: CASSLLAANYGYTF.

There are a few counts of this clone. The J gene is TRBJ1-1, the V gene TRBV7-9; D ambiguous. The germline V gene has CDR1 SEHNR and CDR2 FQNEAQ (reference sequence). This CDR3 comprises 14 residues. V lost 7 bases to trimming and J lost 0 bases, with 12 bases between them. The CDR3 loop reads CASTPQQLNTEAFF. CDR3 bases: TGTGCCAGCACCCCCCAACAGCTGAACACTGAAGCTTTCTTT.